This is a list of T cell receptor beta chains from one sample in a study of T-cell reconstitution after alpha-beta-depleted transplantation in children. MiXCR, applied by TCRdb to the PCR reads, yields one record per CDR3 protein. Seen here are about 540,000 distinct CDR3 sequences, approximately 20% observed once, and the top ten hold roughly 3.3%. The source material was PBMCs from the stem cell graft donor, sampled from the stem cell graft. These receptors originate from a human donor who donated a stem cell graft to a child with acute lymphoblastic leukemia. Each CDR3 is given with its conserved first and last residue. The D gene is left open where the match is weak. The size field is filled for only some rows; it gives once, few, many or a size class.

D gene | J gene | clone size | V gene | CDR3 DNA | CDR3 protein
TRBD2 | TRBJ2-2 | many | TRBV6-4 | TGTGCCAGCAGTGAGCTAGCGGGAGTCACCGGGGAGCTGTTTTTT | CASSELAGVTGELFF
NA | TRBJ1-2 | NA | TRBV7-8 | TGTGCCAGCAGCTCCCTCGGACGCCTCTATGGCTACACCTTC | CASSSLGRLYGYTF
NA | TRBJ2-7 | few | TRBV20-1 | TGCAGTGCTAGAGATTTGGTAGACTACGAGCAGTACTTC | CSARDLVDYEQYF
TRBD2 | TRBJ2-3 | NA | TRBV6-2/TRBV6-3 | TGTGCCAGCAGTTTCCCCTCTAGCGGGATGTGGATAGATACGCAGTATTTT | CASSFPSSGMWIDTQYF
NA | TRBJ1-6 | NA | TRBV7-6 | TGTGCCAGCAGCTTTTCCCTGAAGAATAATAATTCACCCCTCCACTTT | CASSFSLKNNNSPLHF
NA | TRBJ2-3 | NA | TRBV24-1 | TGTGCCACCAGTGATAATGGAAACACAGATACGCAGTATTTT | CATSDNGNTDTQYF
TRBD1 | TRBJ1-4 | NA | TRBV15 | TGTGCCACCAGCACGCCCGGGACAGGGGACGAGGAAAAACTGTTTTTT | CATSTPGTGDEEKLFF
NA | TRBJ2-7 | few | TRBV13 | TGTGCCAGCAGCCTCGGGACACCGGGGAACGAGCAGTACTTC | CASSLGTPGNEQYF
NA | TRBJ2-1 | NA | TRBV18 | TGTGCCAGCCCCAAGGAGTTCAGCAATGAGCAGTTCTTC | CASPKEFSNEQFF
NA | TRBJ2-5 | NA | TRBV20-1 | TGCAGTGCTAGAGATCCTCCAAGACCTCAAGAGACCCAGTACTTC | CSARDPPRPQETQYF
NA | TRBJ2-2 | many | TRBV3-1 | TGTGCCAGCAGCCGGGCGGCCGGACACGCGAACACCGGGGAGCTGTTTTTT | CASSRAAGHANTGELFF
TRBD2 | TRBJ2-1 | NA | TRBV20-1 | TGCAGTGCTAGAGATTGGAGCGGGAGATCACCTGGCGGGGTCAATGAGCAGTTCTTC | CSARDWSGRSPGGVNEQFF
NA | TRBJ1-5 | NA | TRBV3-1 | TGTGCCAGCAGCCAAGATCTTCAGCCCCAGCATTTT | CASSQDLQPQHF
NA | TRBJ1-1 | NA | TRBV6-1 | TGTGCCAGCGGGGCCACATCGAACACTGAAGCTTTCTTT | CASGATSNTEAFF
TRBD1 | TRBJ1-2 | NA | TRBV10-2 | TGCGCCAGCAGTAAAGACAGGGAGGATGGCTACACCTTC | CASSKDREDGYTF
TRBD1 | TRBJ1-4 | NA | TRBV29-1 | TGCAGCGTAAGGACAGGGCAAGATGAAAAACTGTTTTTT | CSVRTGQDEKLFF
NA | TRBJ2-7 | few | TRBV27 | TGTGCCAGCAGTCCCGAAGCGGGTAGCTCCTACGAGCAGTACTTC | CASSPEAGSSYEQYF
NA | TRBJ1-2 | NA | TRBV5-4 | TGTGCCAGCAGCTTGCGTAATGGCTACACCTTC | CASSLRNGYTF
NA | TRBJ1-2 | few | TRBV12-3/TRBV12-4 | TGTGCCAGCAGTTCCCTGGACCTGAGCGGCTACACCTTC | CASSSLDLSGYTF
TRBD1 | TRBJ2-5 | few | TRBV5-8 | TGTGCCAGCAGCCTCCGGGACAGGGGGGAGACCCAGTACTTC | CASSLRDRGETQYF
NA | TRBJ2-2 | NA | TRBV6-2/TRBV6-3 | TGTGCCAGCAGCCTCGTAGCTCAGGGACCCGGGGAGCTGTTTTTT | CASSLVAQGPGELFF
NA | TRBJ1-1 | few | TRBV19 | TGTGCCAGTAGTATCTCGGCAGGTGGGAACACTGAAGCTTTCTTT | CASSISAGGNTEAFF
TRBD1 | TRBJ1-2 | few | TRBV6-2/TRBV6-3 | TGTGCCAGCAGTTCGCGGACGACAGGGGACTATGGCTACACCTTC | CASSSRTTGDYGYTF
TRBD2 | TRBJ2-2 | once | TRBV12-3/TRBV12-4 | TGTGCCAGCAGTTTAATATCGTCAGCTCGACTAGCGGGAGGTATCGGGGAGCTGTTTTTT | CASSLISSARLAGGIGELFF
NA | TRBJ2-1 | NA | TRBV9 | TGTGCCAGCAGCGGGGACTGGGACGATGAGCAGTTCTTC | CASSGDWDDEQFF
NA | TRBJ2-1 | NA | TRBV12-5 | TGTGCTAGTGGTTTGGGGTTGACAACCTACAATGAGCAGTTCTTC | CASGLGLTTYNEQFF
NA | TRBJ2-7 | few | TRBV7-2 | TGTGCCAGTCCTGACGGCGGGACTCCTTGGGACGAGCAGTACTTC | CASPDGGTPWDEQYF
TRBD2 | TRBJ2-7 | few | TRBV19 | TGTGCCAGTAGCGCGGGACTAGCGGGAGCCGGCGAGCAGTACTTC | CASSAGLAGAGEQYF
NA | TRBJ1-5 | NA | TRBV27 | TGTGCCAGCAGTCCACAGGGACCGGGCTTAGGGCCCCAGCATTTT | CASSPQGPGLGPQHF
TRBD1 | TRBJ2-5 | NA | TRBV2 | TGTGCCAGCAGAGACACAGGGGTTGGGGAGACCCAGTACTTC | CASRDTGVGETQYF
TRBD1 | TRBJ2-2 | few | TRBV18 | TGTGCCAGCTCATCCTTGTCCCGGGACAGGGTCGCCACCGGGGAGCTGTTTTTT | CASSSLSRDRVATGELFF
NA | TRBJ1-5 | few | TRBV4-1 | TGCGCCAGCAGCCATGTCATCCCAGGAATTAGCAATCAGCCCCAGCATTTT | CASSHVIPGISNQPQHF
TRBD2 | TRBJ2-7 | few | TRBV7-9 | TGTGCCAGCAGTGCCGGCCGCGGGAGGGACGAGCAGTACTTC | CASSAGRGRDEQYF
NA | TRBJ1-5 | NA | TRBV5-8 | TGTGCCAGCAGCTTGTTGGCGGTTTATAGCAATCAGCCCCAGCATTTT | CASSLLAVYSNQPQHF
TRBD2 | TRBJ2-2 | many | TRBV5-1 | TGCGCCAGCAGCTTGGATCTAGCGGGAGGCACCGGGGAGCTGTTTTTT | CASSLDLAGGTGELFF
NA | TRBJ2-3 | many | TRBV27 | TGTGCCAGCAGTTGGGACCACGCGAATACGCAGTATTTT | CASSWDHANTQYF
TRBD1 | TRBJ1-2 | NA | TRBV20-1 | TGCACCACCACCAGACAGGGAGAAGGTGGCTACACCTTC | CTTTRQGEGGYTF
TRBD1 | TRBJ1-3 | once | TRBV27 | TGTGCCAGTGCATCTAGGGGGCCGGGAAACACCATATATTTT | CASASRGPGNTIYF
TRBD2 | TRBJ2-7 | NA | TRBV7-9 | TGTGCCAGCAGCCCTGGACTAGCCAACGAGCAGTACTTC | CASSPGLANEQYF
TRBD1 | TRBJ2-1 | few | TRBV29-1 | TGCAGCGGCGAGGACAGGGAGACCTACAATGAGCAGTTCTTC | CSGEDRETYNEQFF
NA | TRBJ2-2 | few | TRBV7-8 | TGTGCCAGCAGCTTCACGGGCACCGGGGAGCTGTTTTTT | CASSFTGTGELFF
NA | TRBJ2-7 | NA | TRBV5-1 | TGCGCCAGCAGCTTGCCCCGCTATGACGAGCAGTACTTC | CASSLPRYDEQYF
NA | TRBJ1-5 | NA | TRBV27 | TGTGCCAGCAGTTTATCCCAAGGTCAGCCCCAGCATTTT | CASSLSQGQPQHF
NA | TRBJ1-4 | NA | TRBV12-3/TRBV12-4 | TGTGCCAGCAGTTTAGCCGGCTTTAGGGACGATGAAAAACTGTTTTTT | CASSLAGFRDDEKLFF
TRBD1 | TRBJ2-7 | few | TRBV20-1 | TGCAGTGCTAGGTGGGACAGGGTCTACGAGCAGTACTTC | CSARWDRVYEQYF
NA | TRBJ2-7 | few | TRBV20-1 | TGCAGTGCTAACCCCGACGAGCAGTACTTC | CSANPDEQYF
NA | TRBJ2-1 | few | TRBV12-3/TRBV12-4 | TGTGCCAGCACCGGTGCTTCCGGGGGTGAGCAGTTCTTC | CASTGASGGEQFF
TRBD2 | TRBJ2-7 | NA | TRBV9 | TGTGCCAGCAGCCCCCGGACTAGCGGGGGGGCCTACGAGCAGTACTTC | CASSPRTSGGAYEQYF
NA | TRBJ2-6 | NA | TRBV5-1 | TGCGCCAGCAGCCCCCGACGGTTCTCTGGGGCCAACGTCCTGACTTTC | CASSPRRFSGANVLTF
TRBD2 | TRBJ2-1 | once | TRBV3-1 | TGTGCCAGCAGCCAAGTAGCGGGAGGGCCGGGCAATGAGCAGTTCTTC | CASSQVAGGPGNEQFF
NA | TRBJ1-2 | few | TRBV6-2/TRBV6-3 | TGTGCCAGCAGTTACTCCAACCCCCCCACCGGGACATCGGCGATGATGGGGTTTTATGGCTACACCTTC | CASSYSNPPTGTSAMMGFYGYTF
NA | TRBJ2-2 | NA | TRBV7-3 | TGTGCCAGCAGCTTAATAAAGTCAGCAGGGGTCCCCTCCTTTGGAGCCGGGGAGCTGTTTTTT | CASSLIKSAGVPSFGAGELFF
NA | TRBJ2-7 | NA | TRBV10-3 | TGTGCCATCAGTGAGTCCGGGATCCCCTCCTACGAGCAGTACTTC | CAISESGIPSYEQYF
NA | TRBJ1-1 | few | TRBV27 | TGTGCCAGCAGTTTAGGTGGGGGGAATGAAGCTTTCTTT | CASSLGGGNEAFF
TRBD2 | TRBJ2-1 | NA | TRBV7-3 | TGTGCCAGCAGCTTAGAGGGAGGGCCGTACAATGAGCAGTTCTTC | CASSLEGGPYNEQFF
TRBD2 | TRBJ2-7 | NA | TRBV5-1 | TGCGCCAGCAGTACCCATCTAGCGGGATCCCCCTACGAGCAGTACTTC | CASSTHLAGSPYEQYF
NA | TRBJ2-1 | few | TRBV12-3/TRBV12-4 | TGTGCCAGCAGTTTTCTGGGACTCGACTTTTACAATGAGCAGTTCTTC | CASSFLGLDFYNEQFF
NA | TRBJ2-2 | NA | TRBV4-2 | TGTGCCAGCAGCAAAGAGGCTTTTGGGGTGTACACCGGGGAGCTGTTTTTT | CASSKEAFGVYTGELFF
NA | TRBJ2-6 | NA | TRBV6-2/TRBV6-3 | TGTGCCAGCAGTTACAGGGGAACTTCTGGGGCCAACGGCCTGACTTTC | CASSYRGTSGANGLTF
NA | TRBJ1-3 | NA | TRBV6-1 | TGTGCCAGCAGTCCCCTCGTTGGGGGCTCTGGAAACACCATATATTTT | CASSPLVGGSGNTIYF